A selection of T cell receptor beta chains follows, all from one sample in a study of blood T cell repertoires in COVID-19. Data came from immunoSEQ multiplex PCR; TCRdb stores just in-frame clones and leaves some out. The sample lists roughly 100,000 clones; 80% to 90% were seen once. Input material: peripheral blood. These receptors were taken from a man aged 80 or over with acute or convalescent COVID-19. CDR3s include the opening cysteine and the closing phenylalanine or tryptophan. The D gene is left open where the match is weak. Clone sizes are given selectively: once, few, many, or a class where the clone is expanded.

size: NA
V: TRBV24-1
J: TRBJ2-3
D: TRBD2
CDR3: CATSDTGTSGSPDTQYF
DNA: TGTGCCACCAGTGATACCGGGACTAGCGGGAGTCCAGATACGCAGTATTTT

size: NA
V: TRBV10-3
J: TRBJ2-7
D: NA
CDR3: CAISPELKSSYEQYF
DNA: TGTGCCATCAGTCCGGAGCTTAAGTCCTCCTACGAGCAGTACTTC

size: NA
V: TRBV7-2
J: TRBJ2-1
D: TRBD2
CDR3: CASSLAGGEQFF
DNA: TGTGCCAGCAGCCTAGCGGGAGGTGAGCAGTTCTTC

size: NA
V: TRBV7-9
J: TRBJ2-3
D: NA
CDR3: CASSLERSADTQYF
DNA: TGTGCCAGCAGCTTAGAACGTAGTGCAGATACGCAGTATTTT

size: NA
V: TRBV6-5
J: TRBJ2-3
D: NA
CDR3: CASIRTDTQYF
DNA: TGTGCCAGCATCCGGACAGATACGCAGTATTTT

size: NA
V: TRBV6-5
J: TRBJ2-1
D: NA
CDR3: CASSPGTHSYNEQFF
DNA: TGTGCCAGCAGTCCCGGGACACATTCCTACAATGAGCAGTTCTTC

size: NA
V: TRBV28
J: TRBJ2-3
D: NA
CDR3: CASRTDLGTDTQYF
DNA: TGTGCCAGCAGGACGGACTTAGGCACAGATACGCAGTATTTT

size: NA
V: TRBV24-1
J: TRBJ2-7
D: TRBD1
CDR3: CATSGGQPSYEQYF
DNA: TGTGCCACCAGTGGGGGACAGCCTTCCTACGAGCAGTACTTC

size: NA
V: TRBV6-5
J: TRBJ2-5
D: TRBD1
CDR3: CASSLTGTGYETQYF
DNA: TGTGCCAGCAGTTTGACCGGGACAGGGTACGAGACCCAGTACTTC

size: NA
V: TRBV28
J: TRBJ2-7
D: TRBD1
CDR3: CASRPGQGVAYEQYF
DNA: TGTGCCAGCAGGCCTGGACAGGGGGTCGCCTACGAGCAGTACTTC

size: NA
V: TRBV20-1
J: TRBJ2-5
D: TRBD1
CDR3: CSASPAGGVETQYF
DNA: TGCAGTGCTAGTCCGGCAGGGGGTGTGGAGACCCAGTACTTC

size: NA
V: TRBV7-2
J: TRBJ2-2
D: TRBD1
CDR3: CASSLMGQGTTGELFF
DNA: TGTGCCAGCAGCTTAATGGGACAGGGGACCACCGGGGAGCTGTTTTTT

size: NA
V: TRBV6-1
J: TRBJ1-1
D: NA
CDR3: CASSERQVGGNTEAFF
DNA: TGTGCCAGCAGTGAACGTCAGGTAGGGGGGAACACTGAAGCTTTCTTT

size: NA
V: TRBV5-6
J: TRBJ2-7
D: TRBD2
CDR3: CASSLARGTSVNEQYF
DNA: TGTGCCAGCAGCTTGGCCAGGGGGACTAGCGTGAACGAGCAGTACTTC

size: NA
V: TRBV10-3
J: TRBJ2-1
D: TRBD2
CDR3: CAISEPKPGLAFGEQFF
DNA: TGTGCCATCAGTGAACCCAAACCGGGACTAGCTTTTGGTGAGCAGTTCTTC

size: NA
V: TRBV5-4
J: TRBJ2-6
D: NA
CDR3: CASSLLDPSGANVLTF
DNA: TGTGCCAGCAGCTTACTAGACCCCTCTGGGGCCAACGTCCTGACTTTC

size: NA
V: TRBV7-8
J: TRBJ1-5
D: NA
CDR3: CASSLRIQGNQPQHF
DNA: TGTGCCAGCAGCTTGCGTATACAGGGAAATCAGCCCCAGCATTTT

size: NA
V: TRBV15
J: TRBJ1-5
D: NA
CDR3: CATSVQGGQPQHF
DNA: TGTGCCACCAGCGTCCAAGGCGGGCAGCCCCAGCATTTT

size: NA
V: TRBV11-2
J: TRBJ1-1
D: TRBD1
CDR3: CASSLGATGSTEAFF
DNA: TGTGCCAGCAGCTTAGGAGCGACAGGGAGCACTGAAGCTTTCTTT

size: NA
V: TRBV7-2
J: TRBJ2-4
D: TRBD1
CDR3: CASSPGQGRMGIQYF
DNA: TGTGCCAGCAGCCCGGGACAGGGGCGCATGGGCATTCAGTACTTC

size: few
V: TRBV5-4
J: TRBJ2-2
D: TRBD1
CDR3: CASSRDSSNTGELFF
DNA: TGTGCCAGCAGCCGGGACAGCTCGAACACCGGGGAGCTGTTTTTT

size: few
V: TRBV2
J: TRBJ2-1
D: NA
CDR3: CASRSPRAVYNEQFF
DNA: TGTGCCAGCAGGAGTCCGAGGGCCGTCTACAATGAGCAGTTCTTC

size: NA
V: TRBV9
J: TRBJ2-5
D: NA
CDR3: CASSVVGSGETQYF
DNA: TGTGCCAGCAGCGTAGTCGGGAGCGGGGAGACCCAGTACTTC

size: NA
V: TRBV7-2
J: TRBJ2-3
D: NA
CDR3: CASSLSRGTTDTQYF
DNA: TGTGCCAGCAGCTTATCCCGAGGGACTACAGATACGCAGTATTTT

size: NA
V: TRBV5-3
J: TRBJ2-1
D: TRBD1
CDR3: CARRGGTGDSYNEQFF
DNA: TGTGCCAGAAGAGGTGGGACAGGTGATTCCTACAATGAGCAGTTCTTC

size: NA
V: TRBV5-1
J: TRBJ2-2
D: NA
CDR3: CASSLVGHAVGELFF
DNA: TGCGCCAGCAGCTTGGTAGGCCACGCGGTCGGGGAGCTGTTTTTT

size: NA
V: TRBV24-1
J: TRBJ2-5
D: NA
CDR3: CATSGGRETQYF
DNA: TGTGCCACCAGTGGGGGGCGAGAGACCCAGTACTTC

size: NA
V: TRBV24-1
J: TRBJ2-4
D: NA
CDR3: CATSGTNDAKNIQYF
DNA: TGTGCCACCAGTGGGACAAACGACGCCAAAAACATTCAGTACTTC

size: NA
V: TRBV28
J: TRBJ2-7
D: NA
CDR3: CASSPTQSSYEQYF
DNA: TGTGCCAGCAGTCCTACACAGAGCTCCTACGAGCAGTACTTC

size: NA
V: TRBV9
J: TRBJ2-3
D: TRBD2
CDR3: CASSVGAGVTDTQYF
DNA: TGTGCCAGCAGCGTAGGTGCGGGAGTTACAGATACGCAGTATTTT

size: NA
V: TRBV27
J: TRBJ2-7
D: TRBD2
CDR3: CASSPGTSGRGTYEQYF
DNA: TGTGCCAGCAGCCCTGGGACTAGCGGGAGGGGAACCTACGAGCAGTACTTC

size: few
V: TRBV2
J: TRBJ2-5
D: TRBD2
CDR3: CASIGLAGAQTQYF
DNA: TGTGCCAGCATCGGACTAGCGGGAGCCCAGACCCAGTACTTC

size: few
V: TRBV15
J: TRBJ2-1
D: TRBD1
CDR3: CATSGRDRGRNNEQFF
DNA: TGTGCCACCAGCGGCCGGGACAGGGGGCGGAACAATGAGCAGTTCTTC

size: NA
V: TRBV7-3
J: TRBJ2-1
D: TRBD2
CDR3: CASSLAGGGDEQFF
DNA: TGTGCCAGCAGCTTAGCGGGAGGAGGCGATGAGCAGTTCTTC

size: NA
V: TRBV5-5
J: TRBJ2-1
D: NA
CDR3: CASSLEGSSYNEQFF
DNA: TGTGCCAGCAGCTTGGAAGGGAGCTCCTACAATGAGCAGTTCTTC

size: once
V: TRBV7-2
J: TRBJ2-3
D: TRBD2
CDR3: CASSLSSSGWGSSTDTQYF
DNA: TGTGCCAGCAGCTTATCCTCTAGCGGCTGGGGGTCTAGCACAGATACGCAGTATTTT

size: few
V: TRBV6-5
J: TRBJ1-2
D: NA
CDR3: CASKEGSLSYGYTF
DNA: TGTGCCAGCAAGGAGGGGAGCCTTAGCTATGGCTACACCTTC

size: NA
V: TRBV5-1
J: TRBJ2-1
D: NA
CDR3: CASSLGQSYNEQFF
DNA: TGCGCCAGCAGCTTGGGACAGTCCTACAATGAGCAGTTCTTC

size: NA
V: TRBV7-2
J: TRBJ2-7
D: TRBD2
CDR3: CASSLSSSGRYYEQYF
DNA: TGTGCCAGCAGCTTATCATCTAGCGGGCGCTACTACGAGCAGTACTTC

size: NA
V: TRBV9
J: TRBJ1-4
D: NA
CDR3: CASSPSGTTNEKLFF
DNA: TGTGCCAGCAGCCCCTCCGGGACAACTAATGAAAAACTGTTTTTT

size: NA
V: TRBV7-2
J: TRBJ2-7
D: TRBD2
CDR3: CASSLGLAPDEQYF
DNA: TGTGCCAGCAGCTTGGGACTAGCGCCTGACGAGCAGTACTTC

size: NA
V: TRBV4-3
J: TRBJ2-7
D: NA
CDR3: CASSQEQGYEQYF
DNA: TGCGCCAGCAGCCAAGAGCAGGGGTACGAGCAGTACTTC

size: NA
V: TRBV29-1
J: TRBJ2-7
D: TRBD2
CDR3: CSVGGRGGSYEQYF
DNA: TGCAGCGTTGGTGGGCGCGGGGGGTCCTACGAGCAGTACTTC

size: NA
V: TRBV15
J: TRBJ1-5
D: NA
CDR3: CATSRGGPNQPQHF
DNA: TGTGCCACCAGCAGAGGAGGGCCGAATCAGCCCCAGCATTTT

size: NA
V: TRBV5-4
J: TRBJ1-1
D: TRBD1
CDR3: CASSLPQGATEAFF
DNA: TGTGCCAGCAGCTTGCCCCAGGGGGCCACTGAAGCTTTCTTT

size: NA
V: TRBV2
J: TRBJ2-2
D: TRBD1
CDR3: CAWSGGTGVTGELFF
DNA: TGTGCCTGGTCAGGCGGGACAGGGGTAACCGGGGAGCTGTTTTTT

size: NA
V: TRBV11-2
J: TRBJ2-3
D: NA
CDR3: CASSMARPPDTQYF
DNA: TGTGCCAGCAGCATGGCTAGGCCTCCAGATACGCAGTATTTT

size: NA
V: TRBV9
J: TRBJ1-3
D: NA
CDR3: CASSVDMALIGNTIYF
DNA: TGTGCCAGCAGCGTAGATATGGCATTGATCGGAAACACCATATATTTT

size: NA
V: TRBV19
J: TRBJ1-6
D: TRBD1
CDR3: CATRTGTNSPLHF
DNA: TGTGCCACTAGGACAGGGACGAATTCACCCCTCCACTTT

size: NA
V: TRBV28
J: TRBJ1-1
D: TRBD1
CDR3: CASSPPTGAWDTEAFF
DNA: TGTGCCAGCAGTCCACCGACAGGGGCCTGGGACACTGAAGCTTTCTTT

size: NA
V: TRBV27
J: TRBJ2-1
D: TRBD1
CDR3: CASTPMVTGVNDEQFF
DNA: TGTGCCAGCACCCCGATGGTGACAGGGGTAAATGATGAGCAGTTCTTC

size: NA
V: TRBV6-5
J: TRBJ1-2
D: TRBD1
CDR3: CASRSTGGAYGYTF
DNA: TGTGCCAGCAGATCAACAGGGGGCGCTTATGGCTACACCTTC

size: NA
V: TRBV7-9
J: TRBJ1-6
D: NA
CDR3: CASSQEGGSPLHF
DNA: TGTGCCAGCAGCCAGGAGGGTGGTTCACCCCTCCACTTT

size: once
V: TRBV5-6
J: TRBJ1-2
D: TRBD1
CDR3: CASSPERGRHLYGYTF
DNA: TGTGCCAGCAGCCCAGAGAGGGGGCGACACCTTTATGGCTACACCTTC